This passage covers 23 T cell receptor beta chains from one sample sequenced in a study of cytomegalovirus exposure and HLA in healthy donors. PCR amplification relied on 60 Vbeta primers (plus 13 Jbeta primers). The repertoire was sequenced with immunoSEQ multiplex PCR; TCRdb's copy has only in-frame clones and lacks some. The sample contains 85,000 to 100,000 clones, about four fifths of which appear only once. The specimen sequenced was PBMCs. The source of these receptors is a male donor in good health and CMV-seropositive.

This rearrangement joins TRBV25-1 to TRBJ1-2, with 11 bases fitting TRBD1. CDR3 length: 13 amino acids. Germline CDR1 is MGHDK and CDR2 is SYGVNS. V lost 8 bases and J lost 6; bases outside the gene matches: 5. CDR3 sequence: CASRDRGDHGYTF. The CDR3 DNA sequence: TGTGCCAGCCGGGACAGGGGGGATCATGGCTACACCTTC.

This rearrangement joins TRBV27 to TRBJ1-1; 7 bases match TRBD1. The length of the CDR3 is 15 residues. Germline trimming cut 6 bases from V and 1 base from J; bases unmatched to any gene: 8. CDR1 and CDR2 (germline): MNHEY, SMNVEV (reference sequence). The CDR3 sequence: CASRGGSRGNTEAFF. CDR3 coding DNA: TGTGCCAGCAGAGGGGGCTCCCGGGGGAACACTGAAGCTTTCTTT.

This rearrangement joins TRBV6-5 to TRBJ2-3, with a possible D match to TRBD1 (6 bases). The germline CDR1 and CDR2 sequences are MNHEY and SVGAGI. With 2 bases removed from V and 2 bases from J, the gap between germline ends came to 8 bases. The CDR3 runs 14 residues. CDR3 coding DNA: TGTGCCAGCAGTTACGACAGGTCCACAGATACGCAGTATTTT. Protein: CASSYDRSTDTQYF.

The chain is built from TRBV6-5 and TRBJ1-1; a possible D gene is TRBD1 (5 bases). V lost 1 base and J lost 10, with 16 bases in between. The CDR3 extends over 14 amino acids. The germline V gene encodes CDR1 MNHEY and CDR2 SVGAGI. The CDR3 DNA reads as TGTGCCAGCAGTTACTTGAGGGGAGGTAAAGGAGCTTTCTTT. Protein: CASSYLRGGKGAFF.

In its sample, this clone was seen a few times. The V and J genes are TRBV10-1 and TRBJ2-7, with a weak D call TRBD1 (5 bases). The V end lost 5 bases, the J end lost 5 bases, and 16 bases lay between the germline ends. Germline lookup yields CDR1 WNHNN and CDR2 SYGVQD (reference sequence). CDR3 length: 14 amino acids. The CDR3 DNA sequence: TGCGCCAGCAGTAAGGGAAGGGGATCCCACGAGCAGTACTTC. The encoded protein is CASSKGRGSHEQYF.

This rearrangement joins TRBV6-7 to TRBJ2-5; D is undetermined. TRBV6-7 is annotated as an ORF whose role is uncertain. V was pared by 7 bases and J by 0 bases, with 12 bases between. The CDR3 runs 14 residues. For the CDR3, the DNA is TGTGCCAGCACCTCCTCTACTTACCAAGAGACCCAGTACTTC. It encodes CASTSSTYQETQYF.

This sequence joins TRBV9 and TRBJ2-2, with D possibly being TRBD1 (6 bases). There are 13 residues in the CDR3. Trimming took off 7 bases at V and 1 base at J, with 8 bases between the two ends. CDR1 SGDLS and CDR2 YYNGEE come from the germline V gene. CDR3 residues: CASSQGNTGELFF. DNA for the CDR3: TGTGCCAGCTCACAGGGGAACACCGGGGAGCTGTTTTTT.

This chain connects TRBV5-1 to TRBJ2-7; D uncertain. Germline values: CDR1 SGHRS, CDR2 YFSETQ. The CDR3 covers 15 residues. Between the trimmed V and J ends, which lost 0 bases and 3 bases, there was a span of 13 bases. CDR3 DNA: TGCGCCAGCAGCTTGGAGTTTGGTCAGTACTACGAGCAGTACTTC. This translates into CASSLEFGQYYEQYF.

The J gene is TRBJ2-1, the V gene TRBV9; 8 nucleotides match TRBD2. The V and J ends lost 4 bases and 0 bases, in that order; junction bases with no gene match: 6. There are 16 residues in the CDR3. Germline V gene data show CDR1 as SGDLS and CDR2 as YYNGEE. CDR3 in amino acids: CASSPAGASSYNEQFF. DNA of the CDR3: TGTGCCAGCAGCCCAGCGGGGGCGAGCTCCTACAATGAGCAGTTCTTC.

This chain connects TRBV28 to TRBJ1-1; 9 bases map to TRBD1. V lost 1 base and J lost 0; bases outside the gene matches: 3. Germline V gives CDR1 MDHEN, CDR2 SYDVKM. The CDR3 length is 16 residues. CDR3 residues: CASSLLDRGLNTEAFF. As DNA, the CDR3 is TGTGCCAGCAGTTTATTGGACAGGGGTTTGAACACTGAAGCTTTCTTT.

V usage is TRBV7-2 and J usage is TRBJ2-1, with D perhaps matching TRBD2 (7 bases). The CDR3 contains 15 residues. Germline CDR1 SGHTA, CDR2 FQGNSA. V lost 7 bases and J lost 0, with 13 bases in between. CDR3: CASTPGGSSYNEQFF. CDR3 nucleotide sequence: TGTGCCAGCACCCCGGGGGGCAGCTCCTACAATGAGCAGTTCTTC.

The chain couples TRBV29-1 to TRBJ2-3; D perhaps matches TRBD2 (5 bases). V lost 3 bases and J 11 bases, leaving 18 bases between the germline ends. The CDR3 is 13 residues long. Germline CDR1 reads SQVTM; CDR2 reads ANQGSEA. DNA for the CDR3: TGCAGCGTTGACCTAGCTCTGTCCGGCAAGCAGTATTTT. It is translated as CSVDLALSGKQYF.

V and J are TRBV6-4 and TRBJ1-1, with 10 bases identical to TRBD1. Germline V gene sequence: CDR1 MRHNA, CDR2 SNTAGT. The CDR3 runs to 14 residues. J gave up 9 bases and V 5 bases, and 9 bases lay outside the gene matches. CDR3 sequence (DNA): TGTGCCAGCAGTCCTTCAGGACAGGGGGTGAAAGCTTTCTTT. It specifies CASSPSGQGVKAFF.

The gene calls are TRBV5-4 and TRBJ1-2; 10 bases map to TRBD1. The CDR3 extends over 13 amino acids. Germline loops: CDR1 SGHNT, CDR2 YYREEE (reference sequence). Trimming took 3 bases from V and 4 from J; bases not matched to a gene: 0. The DNA of the CDR3 is TGTGCCAGCAGCTGGGACAGGGGCTATGGCTACACCTTC. Its translation is CASSWDRGYGYTF.

V is TRBV6-5 and J is TRBJ2-5, with a possible D match to TRBD2 (5 bases). Germline CDR1 reads MNHEY; CDR2 reads SVGAGI. The CDR3 is 15 amino acids. Trimming left V 2 bases short and J 0 bases short, with 10 bases between. The CDR3, as DNA: TGTGCCAGCAGTTACCCCGCGGGCCACCAAGAGACCCAGTACTTC. This sequence encodes CASSYPAGHQETQYF.

The gene calls are TRBV7-3 and TRBJ2-3, with 12 nucleotides matching TRBD2. The germline gives CDR1 SGHTA, CDR2 FQGTGA. V dropped 5 bases and J dropped 4; count of bases not matched to a gene: 4. This CDR3 spans 15 amino acids. In nucleotides, the CDR3 is TGTGCCAGCAGCCTAGCTAGCGGGGGGGCAGATACGCAGTATTTT. Protein sequence: CASSLASGGADTQYF.

As to this clone: This same CDR3 is encoded by further DNA sequences in the sample. The chain recombines TRBV6-5 with TRBJ1-6, with D perhaps matching TRBD1 (5 bases). The CDR3 spans 14 residues. Germline-derived CDR1 and CDR2 are MNHEY and SVGAGI. Trimming left V 2 bases short and J 7 bases short, with 9 bases between. CDR3 coding DNA: TGTGCCAGCAGTTACACAGGCATCAATTCACCCCTCCACTTT. It specifies CASSYTGINSPLHF.

The chain carries TRBV7-2 and TRBJ1-2, with a possible D match to TRBD1 (5 bases). Between the trimmed V and J ends, which lost 3 bases and 1 base, there was a span of 12 bases. The CDR3 consists of 15 residues. Germline loops: CDR1 SGHTA, CDR2 FQGNSA. Here the CDR3 reads CASSLLQGINYGYTF. The CDR3 DNA reads as TGTGCCAGCAGCTTGCTCCAGGGAATTAACTATGGCTACACCTTC.

This clone turned up a few times. This specimen includes other DNA sequences encoding the same CDR3. The V and J genes are TRBV30 and TRBJ1-2, with TRBD1 identical over 8 bases. V lost 2 bases to trimming and J lost 5 bases; unmatched junction nucleotides: 4. The CDR3 totals 13 residues. Germline CDR1 and CDR2: GTSNPN and SVGIG (reference sequence). The CDR3 nucleotides read TGTGCCTGGAGTCGGGACAGGCCTTATGGCTACACCTTC. Translation gives CAWSRDRPYGYTF.

V usage is TRBV7-2 and J usage is TRBJ1-2, with 7 bases matching TRBD1. Germline lookup yields CDR1 SGHTA and CDR2 FQGNSA. The CDR3 sequence is 15 residues long. V shed 1 base and J 5 bases; nucleotides not matched to a gene: 7. The CDR3 DNA follows: TGTGCCAGCAGCTTAGATGCGACAGGGATTTATGGCTACACCTTC. Translating it yields CASSLDATGIYGYTF. The full variable domain, with the rest looked up from reference TRBV7-2 and TRBJ1-2, is GAGVSQSPSNKVTEKGKDVELRCDPISGHTALYWYRQSLGQGLEFLIYFQGNSAPDKSGLPSDRFSAERTGGSVSTLTIQRTQQEDSAVYLCASSLDATGIYGYTFGSGTRLTVV.

This chain uses TRBV4-1 with TRBJ2-5; D gene ambiguous. Trimming cost V 0 bases and J 4 bases, with 9 bases left between them. The CDR3 is made up of 14 amino acids. Germline V gene data show CDR1 as MGHRA and CDR2 as YSYEKL. The CDR3 DNA sequence: TGCGCCAGCAGCCAAGAAGCCTTTAGAGAGACCCAGTACTTC. This gives the protein CASSQEAFRETQYF.

The V gene is TRBV4-3, the J gene TRBJ2-6; tentatively, D is TRBD1 (5 bases). The CDR3 is made up of 17 amino acids. V lost 6 bases, J lost 4 bases, and 19 bases lay in between. Germline CDR1 LGHNA, CDR2 YSLEER. The CDR3 loop is CASSRKTQGMGANVLTF. The CDR3 nucleotides are TGCGCCAGCAGTCGTAAGACCCAGGGTATGGGGGCCAACGTCCTGACTTTC.

The rearrangement uses TRBV5-6 and TRBJ2-1; 9 bases align to TRBD2. Germline CDR1 reads SGHDT; CDR2 reads YYEEEE. Losses at the gene ends were 0 bases for V and 0 bases for J; bases not matched to a gene: 7. CDR3 length equals 18 residues. The CDR3 is CASSLGLADPRSYNEQFF. CDR3 nucleotide sequence: TGTGCCAGCAGCTTGGGACTAGCGGATCCTCGCTCCTACAATGAGCAGTTCTTC.